Shown below are 9 T cell receptor beta chains from a single sample sequenced in a study of shared clonotypes between healthy human individuals (dated by TCRdb to the early 2020s). Libraries were built with the immunoSEQ multiplex PCR assay. TCRdb obtained this table from immuneACCESS and retained in-frame rearrangements with V and J assigned. These tables miss some clones; where compared with another copy, unresolved V genes account for less than half of the shortfall, and the remainder is unexplained. The sample table contains about half a million clones; only one count was recorded for 75% to 85% of them. The ten largest clones capture about 13% of the sample. Material: PBMCs. The receptors were sampled from a middle-aged woman in good health. Some clones in this sample may be carry-over from other donors' samples.

This rearrangement joins TRBV4-1 to TRBJ1-2; D is perhaps TRBD1 (5 bases). The CDR3 sequence is 12 residues long. The germline CDR1 and CDR2 sequences are MGHRA and YSYEKL. V dropped 1 base and J dropped 7 bases, with 7 bases sitting between them. CDR3 in DNA: TGCGCCAGCAGCCAAGGAGGGGTTGGCTACACCTTC. Encoded protein: CASSQGGVGYTF.

The CDR3 sequence is CASSGGGVETQYF. The CDR3 region has the DNA TGTGCCAGCAGTGGAGGGGGAGTGGAGACCCAGTACTTC. This rearrangement joins TRBV6-1 to TRBJ2-5; D is perhaps TRBD1 (6 bases). The V and J ends lost 4 bases and 5 bases respectively, with 11 bases between them. The germline gives CDR1 MNHNS, CDR2 SASEGT. CDR3 size: 13 residues.

The V call is TRBV29-1, the J call TRBJ1-1, with 9 bases that match TRBD1. Trimming took 5 bases from V and 1 from J; bases not matched to a gene: 8. Germline-derived CDR1 and CDR2 are SQVTM and ANQGSEA. CDR3 length equals 15 residues. CDR3 nucleotide sequence: TGCAGCGTTTCGTACAGGGGGCGGTGGAACACTGAAGCTTTCTTT. The encoded protein is CSVSYRGRWNTEAFF.

This clone was observed a single time. The V gene is TRBV6-5, the J gene TRBJ1-1, with 10 bases fitting TRBD1. Germline V gene sequence: CDR1 MNHEY, CDR2 SVGAGI. After removal of 0 bases from V and 2 bases from J, the junction contained 3 bases not matched to a gene. There are 16 residues in the CDR3. DNA of the CDR3: TGTGCCAGCAGTTACTCGAGGACAGGGGGTAACACTGAAGCTTTCTTT. Protein product: CASSYSRTGGNTEAFF.

This sequence joins TRBV18 and TRBJ1-1; 7 nucleotides line up with TRBD1. Germline loops: CDR1 KGHSH, CDR2 LQKENI. The CDR3 has 15 amino acids. Trimming cost V 3 bases and J 4 bases; bases outside gene matches: 8. CDR3 sequence (DNA): TGTGCCAGCTCACCTTCCCGGGACAGAACCACTGAAGCTTTCTTT. Translated, it gives CASSPSRDRTTEAFF. Based on the CDR3 plus reference TRBV18 and TRBJ1-1, the full variable domain is NAGVMQNPRHLVRRRGQEARLRCSPMKGHSHVYWYRQLPEEGLKFMVYLQKENIIDESGMPKERFSAEFPKEGPSILRIQQVVRGDSAAYFCASSPSRDRTTEAFFGQGTRLTVV.

This clone was observed a few times. The genes are TRBV27 and TRBJ2-2, with D possibly matching TRBD1 (6 bases). V lost 3 bases and J 1 base, leaving 12 bases between the germline ends. Looked up from germline, CDR1 is MNHEY and CDR2 is SMNVEV (reference sequence). The CDR3 is 16 amino acids. CDR3 loop: CASSLVGHKNTGELFF. In DNA form, the CDR3 reads TGTGCCAGCAGTTTGGTGGGACACAAGAACACCGGGGAGCTGTTTTTT.

The chain couples TRBV11-3 to TRBJ2-1; 9 nucleotides match TRBD1. The CDR3 is 15 amino acids. Germline V gene lookup returns CDR1 SGHNT and CDR2 YENEEA. The junction had 5 bases not matched to a gene; V was cut back by 5 bases and J by 3 bases. CDR3 protein: CASSPRQGDYNEQFF. Written as DNA, the CDR3 is TGTGCCAGCAGCCCAAGACAGGGGGACTACAATGAGCAGTTCTTC.

Here the CDR3 DNA reads TGTGCCAGCAGCGTAGGTCACATGAACACCGGGGAGCTGTTTTTT. It yields the protein CASSVGHMNTGELFF. The rearrangement uses TRBV9 and TRBJ2-2; D unresolved. The CDR3 runs to 15 residues. Deletions cut 0 bases from V and 1 base from J, with 7 bases between. Looked up from germline, CDR1 is SGDLS and CDR2 is YYNGEE.

This clone has just a few counts. The genes are TRBV2 and TRBJ1-2; D gene uncertain. The CDR3 sequence is 18 residues long. V was clipped by 6 bases and J by 0 bases, with 23 bases between them. Germline V CDR1 and CDR2: SNHLY, FYNNEI. The CDR3 nucleotides are TGTGCCAGCAGGCCTCACGGAAGGAGGGCCAGAGCTAACTATGGCTACACCTTC. Protein product: CASRPHGRRARANYGYTF.